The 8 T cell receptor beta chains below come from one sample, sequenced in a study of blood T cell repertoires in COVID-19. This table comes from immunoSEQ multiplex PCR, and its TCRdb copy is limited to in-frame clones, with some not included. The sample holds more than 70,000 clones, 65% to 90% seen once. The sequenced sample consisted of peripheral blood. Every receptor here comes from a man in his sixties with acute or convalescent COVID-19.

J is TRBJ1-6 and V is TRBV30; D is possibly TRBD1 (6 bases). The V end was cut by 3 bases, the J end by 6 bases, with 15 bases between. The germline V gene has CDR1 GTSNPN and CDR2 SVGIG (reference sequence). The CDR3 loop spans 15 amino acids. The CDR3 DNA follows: TGTGCCTGGAGCGTCATCCGGGACACTAATTCACCCCTCCACTTT. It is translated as CAWSVIRDTNSPLHF.

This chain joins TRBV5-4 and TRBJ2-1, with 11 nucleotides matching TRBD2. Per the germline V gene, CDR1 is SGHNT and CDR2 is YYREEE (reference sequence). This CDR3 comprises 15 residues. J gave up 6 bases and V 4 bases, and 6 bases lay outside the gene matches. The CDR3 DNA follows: TGTGCCAGCAGCCCTAGCGGGAGGCCGATCAATGAGCAGTTCTTC. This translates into CASSPSGRPINEQFF.

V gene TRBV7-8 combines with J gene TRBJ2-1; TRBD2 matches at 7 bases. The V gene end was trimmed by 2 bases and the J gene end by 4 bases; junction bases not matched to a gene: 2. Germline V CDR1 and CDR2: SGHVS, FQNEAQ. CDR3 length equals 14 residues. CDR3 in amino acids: CASSLTLAYNEQFF. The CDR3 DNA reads TGTGCCAGCAGCTTAACACTAGCGTACAATGAGCAGTTCTTC.

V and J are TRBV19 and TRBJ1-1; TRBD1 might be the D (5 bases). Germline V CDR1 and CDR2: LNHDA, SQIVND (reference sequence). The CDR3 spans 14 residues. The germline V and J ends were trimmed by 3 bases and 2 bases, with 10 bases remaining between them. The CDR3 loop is CASSIQGVNTEAFF. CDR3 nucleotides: TGTGCCAGTAGTATTCAGGGCGTCAACACTGAAGCTTTCTTT.

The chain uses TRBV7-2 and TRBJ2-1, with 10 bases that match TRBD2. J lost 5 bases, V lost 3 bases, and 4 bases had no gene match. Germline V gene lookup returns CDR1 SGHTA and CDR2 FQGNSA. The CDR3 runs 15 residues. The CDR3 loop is CASSFSGGRHNEQFF. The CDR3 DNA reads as TGTGCCAGCAGCTTTAGCGGGGGGAGACACAATGAGCAGTTCTTC.

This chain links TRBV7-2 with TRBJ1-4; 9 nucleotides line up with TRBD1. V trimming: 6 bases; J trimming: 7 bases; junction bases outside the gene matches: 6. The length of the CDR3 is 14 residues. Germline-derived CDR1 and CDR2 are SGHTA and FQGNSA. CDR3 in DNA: TGTGCCAGCAGTCGGACAGGGGACAGTGAAAAACTGTTTTTT. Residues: CASSRTGDSEKLFF.

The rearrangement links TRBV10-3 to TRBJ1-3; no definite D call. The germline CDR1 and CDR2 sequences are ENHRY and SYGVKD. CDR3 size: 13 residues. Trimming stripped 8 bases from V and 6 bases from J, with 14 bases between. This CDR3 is CAIGEGLENTIYF. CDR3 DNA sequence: TGTGCCATCGGAGAGGGCCTCGAAAACACCATATATTTT.

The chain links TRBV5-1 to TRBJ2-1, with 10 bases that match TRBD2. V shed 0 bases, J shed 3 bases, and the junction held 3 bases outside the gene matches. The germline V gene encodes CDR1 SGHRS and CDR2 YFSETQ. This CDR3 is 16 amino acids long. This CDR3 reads CASSLEPSGGYNEQFF. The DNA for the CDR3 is TGCGCCAGCAGCTTGGAGCCTAGCGGGGGCTACAATGAGCAGTTCTTC.